This T cell receptor (beta chain) stems from a study of blood T cell repertoires in COVID-19 (TCRdb year 2020). In terms of the full investigation: The collaborator samples originated in the United States, Italy and Spain and spanned the acute and convalescent phases of COVID-19. Sample metadata almost always included a de-identified subject ID, COVID-19 status, age in years and sex. A freely available public database, intended as a resource for researchers studying the immune response to SARS-CoV-2, is where the repertoires were released. Where available, HLA class I and class II types were taken from metadata supplied by the sample provider and were not determined by assay-based typing. The material from the prospective study consisted of cDNA or gDNA derived from T cells, B-cell-depleted T cells, or PBMCs. Samples came from the ongoing ImmuneRACE study (first 160 participants) plus 1,254 subjects from 6 global collaborators. The dataset comprised deeply sampled blood TCRbeta repertoires from subjects exposed to, actively infected with, or recovered from COVID-19.

Comment on this clone: Its antigen is still unknown. Per-base qualities were not stored, and no clone one base away is much larger.

The CDR3 sequence holds 17 residues, the cysteine and phenylalanine included. Just CDR3 DNA is preserved here, 51 bases in frame from base 1. Trimmed from V: 6 bases; trimmed from J: 0 bases; junction bases lacking a gene match: 12. CDR1 is given as MNHEY and CDR2 as SMNVEV, both from the germline V gene (reference sequence). Paper-wide results and their limitations: The quantity of clinical and demographic metadata differed by source and by participant and was supplied without curation.

The immunoSEQ Assay, a bias-controlled multiplex PCR, was used to amplify TCRbeta CDR3 regions from genomic DNA. Per the original workflow: The number of nucleated cells in each sample was estimated from the amplification of reference gene primers within the assay. To quantify the absolute abundance of each unique TCRbeta CDR3 rearrangement, sequence reads were collapsed and filtered. For each sample, productive Simpson clonality was calculated by taking the square root of Simpson's diversity index across productive rearrangements. The immuneACCESS repertoire file appears here via TCRdb, limited to in-frame rearrangements. These files lack a portion of the clones; in checked studies, under half of the deficit traces to unresolved V genes, and the cause of the others is not known. V, J and clone size derive from that table, while D and trimming were established from the DNA sequence. In this sample the table shows just under 150,000 clones, approximately 84% of which occur a single time. Roughly 2.5% of the sample is in the top ten clones.

Each collaborating institution followed its own protocols to collect whole blood in K2EDTA tubes. For TCRbeta analysis, collaborators shipped samples as frozen whole blood, isolated PBMCs, or DNA extracted from either of those sample types. Sequenced input: peripheral blood. The clonotype originates from a human donor with acute or convalescent COVID-19. The donor label of this sample is uncertain. The receptor chain draws on TRBV27 and TRBJ2-5, with 8 bases matching TRBD2. The nucleotide sequence reads as follows: TGTGCCAGCAGCGACGCGACGGCTAGCGGGTACCAAGAGACCCAGTACTTC. It translates to CASSDATASGYQETQYF.